Listed below are T cell receptor beta chains from one sample, sequenced in a study of T cell changes during pregnancy in multiple sclerosis. The assay was immunoSEQ multiplex PCR, and TCRdb's table has in-frame clones only and misses some. This sample yields about 22,000 clones, of which roughly nine tenths are seen a single time; roughly 7.7% belongs to the top ten. Material: CD8+ T cells from peripheral blood mononuclear cells, obtained after pregnancy. Receptors were obtained from a female donor with multiple sclerosis, enrolled in a pregnancy study. CDR3s include the opening cysteine and the closing phenylalanine or tryptophan. The D gene is left open where the match is weak. Where a row states a size, it is once, few, many or the class of an expanded clone; other rows omit it.

CDR3 DNA: TGCGCCAGCAGCTTGGCCAGGTCTTTCTCTTCTAACTATGGCTACACCTTC
CDR3 protein: CASSLARSFSSNYGYTF
D gene: .
clone size: .
V gene: TRBV5-1
J gene: TRBJ1-2

CDR3 DNA: TGTGCCAGCAGCAAAGGAGACAGAGGGGGTGGAGAGACAGATACGCAGTATTTT
CDR3 protein: CASSKGDRGGGETDTQYF
D gene: .
clone size: few
V gene: TRBV21-1
J gene: TRBJ2-3

CDR3 DNA: TGTGCCAGTACCGACCTACAGGGGGCTTTGTTCACTGAAGCTTTCTTT
CDR3 protein: CASTDLQGALFTEAFF
D gene: TRBD1
clone size: few
V gene: TRBV19
J gene: TRBJ1-1

CDR3 DNA: TGTGCCAGCAGTTACTCAACAGGGACCCCTCACTACGAGCAGTACTTC
CDR3 protein: CASSYSTGTPHYEQYF
D gene: .
clone size: few
V gene: TRBV6-7
J gene: TRBJ2-7

CDR3 DNA: TGTGCCAGCAGCCAAGCCATTGGGGGGGCACTCTATGGCTACACCTTC
CDR3 protein: CASSQAIGGALYGYTF
D gene: .
clone size: few
V gene: TRBV4-2
J gene: TRBJ1-2

CDR3 DNA: TGTGCTAGTGGTTTAGGGGGGGCCGGCGGGGAGCTGTTTTTT
CDR3 protein: CASGLGGAGGELFF
D gene: .
clone size: .
V gene: TRBV12-5
J gene: TRBJ2-2

CDR3 DNA: TGCGCCAGCAGCGGAACCTCGACAGGGGGAGATGAAAAACTGTTTTTT
CDR3 protein: CASSGTSTGGDEKLFF
D gene: TRBD1
clone size: .
V gene: TRBV5-1
J gene: TRBJ1-4

CDR3 DNA: TGTGCCAGCAGCCGGACAGGGGAAAGGGAAAAACTGTTTTTT
CDR3 protein: CASSRTGEREKLFF
D gene: TRBD1
clone size: .
V gene: TRBV5-4
J gene: TRBJ1-4

CDR3 DNA: TGTGCCAGCAGCTTAAAAGGGGGCACCTACAATGAGCAGTTCTTC
CDR3 protein: CASSLKGGTYNEQFF
D gene: TRBD1
clone size: .
V gene: TRBV7-9
J gene: TRBJ2-1

CDR3 DNA: TGTGCCAGCAGTGTCAGTACTAGCGGGAGGGATTTGAACAATGAGCAGTTCTTC
CDR3 protein: CASSVSTSGRDLNNEQFF
D gene: TRBD2
clone size: .
V gene: TRBV2
J gene: TRBJ2-1

CDR3 DNA: TGCGCCAGCAGCCAAGGCGGCCTCTACAATGAGCAGTTCTTC
CDR3 protein: CASSQGGLYNEQFF
D gene: .
clone size: .
V gene: TRBV4-1
J gene: TRBJ2-1

CDR3 DNA: TGTGCCAGCAGCTTTGTAGTGAGGGATGGCTACACCTTC
CDR3 protein: CASSFVVRDGYTF
D gene: .
clone size: .
V gene: TRBV7-3
J gene: TRBJ1-2

CDR3 DNA: TGTGCCAGCACCTCAGACCCGGGACAGCTCTACGAGCAGTACTTC
CDR3 protein: CASTSDPGQLYEQYF
D gene: TRBD1
clone size: .
V gene: TRBV5-6
J gene: TRBJ2-7

CDR3 DNA: TGTGCCAGCAGCTTAGAGGCGGGAGGGCAAGAGACCCAGTACTTC
CDR3 protein: CASSLEAGGQETQYF
D gene: TRBD2
clone size: .
V gene: TRBV7-6
J gene: TRBJ2-5

CDR3 DNA: TGTGCCAGCAGTTTAGTAGGAGTAGCCAAAAACATTCAGTACTTC
CDR3 protein: CASSLVGVAKNIQYF
D gene: .
clone size: .
V gene: TRBV27
J gene: TRBJ2-4

CDR3 DNA: TGTGCCAGCAGCTTTCCGACAGTCTCCTACGAGCAGTACTTC
CDR3 protein: CASSFPTVSYEQYF
D gene: .
clone size: .
V gene: TRBV5-6
J gene: TRBJ2-7

CDR3 DNA: TGTGCCAGCAGTGAGGGACAGGACAATTCACCCCTCCACTTT
CDR3 protein: CASSEGQDNSPLHF
D gene: TRBD1
clone size: .
V gene: TRBV6-1
J gene: TRBJ1-6

CDR3 DNA: TGTGCCAGTAGTGTACAGGGGAAGGTTACTAACGAGCAGTACTTC
CDR3 protein: CASSVQGKVTNEQYF
D gene: TRBD1
clone size: .
V gene: TRBV19
J gene: TRBJ2-7

CDR3 DNA: TGTGCCAGCAGCTTGCAGGGTCTGCCTTACGAGCAGTACTTC
CDR3 protein: CASSLQGLPYEQYF
D gene: .
clone size: .
V gene: TRBV5-8
J gene: TRBJ2-7

CDR3 DNA: TGTGCCAGCAGTGCCTCAGCGGGAGACGCTATGGATACGCAGTATTTT
CDR3 protein: CASSASAGDAMDTQYF
D gene: TRBD2
clone size: once
V gene: TRBV6-4
J gene: TRBJ2-3

CDR3 DNA: TGTGCCAGCAGAAAACAGGACGCCAGCTCCTACGAGCAGTACTTC
CDR3 protein: CASRKQDASSYEQYF
D gene: .
clone size: .
V gene: TRBV6-5
J gene: TRBJ2-7

CDR3 DNA: TGTGCCAGCAGTTCCGTAGCGGGAGGGGTTGCCGGGGAGCTGTTTTTT
CDR3 protein: CASSSVAGGVAGELFF
D gene: TRBD2
clone size: .
V gene: TRBV6-5
J gene: TRBJ2-2

CDR3 DNA: TGTGCTAGTGGTTTGGGGGGACAGGGTGACAATGAGCAGTTCTTC
CDR3 protein: CASGLGGQGDNEQFF
D gene: TRBD1
clone size: .
V gene: TRBV12-5
J gene: TRBJ2-1

CDR3 DNA: TGTGCCAGCAGCGCAGCCGGGACACCCTACAATGAGCAGTTCTTC
CDR3 protein: CASSAAGTPYNEQFF
D gene: .
clone size: .
V gene: TRBV7-3
J gene: TRBJ2-1

CDR3 DNA: TGCGCCAGCAGCTTGGCCGCGGCTAGCGGGTATTACGATGAGCAGTTCTTC
CDR3 protein: CASSLAAASGYYDEQFF
D gene: TRBD2
clone size: .
V gene: TRBV5-1
J gene: TRBJ2-1

CDR3 DNA: TGCGCCAGCAGCAGCGAGCGGGAGGCGGCCTACAATGAGCAGTTCTTC
CDR3 protein: CASSSEREAAYNEQFF
D gene: TRBD2
clone size: .
V gene: TRBV4-3
J gene: TRBJ2-1

CDR3 DNA: TGCGCCAGCAGCCCTCGGGACAGGGCCTTGAACACTGAAGCTTTCTTT
CDR3 protein: CASSPRDRALNTEAFF
D gene: TRBD1
clone size: .
V gene: TRBV4-1
J gene: TRBJ1-1

CDR3 DNA: TGTGCCAGCAGTTTTGGGACTCCTTCCACCGGGGAGCTGTTTTTT
CDR3 protein: CASSFGTPSTGELFF
D gene: .
clone size: .
V gene: TRBV2
J gene: TRBJ2-2

CDR3 DNA: TGCGCCAGCAGCCAAGATAGCGGGAATTCTAACTATGGCTACACCTTC
CDR3 protein: CASSQDSGNSNYGYTF
D gene: .
clone size: .
V gene: TRBV4-1
J gene: TRBJ1-2

CDR3 DNA: TGCGCCAGCAGGGGAGGGACTAGCGGAGTCCTCTCCTACGAGCAGTACTTC
CDR3 protein: CASRGGTSGVLSYEQYF
D gene: TRBD2
clone size: once
V gene: TRBV23-1
J gene: TRBJ2-7

CDR3 DNA: TGCGCCAGCAGCCAAGTTGGGAGGGCGAACACCGGGGAGCTGTTTTTT
CDR3 protein: CASSQVGRANTGELFF
D gene: TRBD2
clone size: .
V gene: TRBV4-1
J gene: TRBJ2-2

CDR3 DNA: TGTGCCAGCAGTTACTCTTCGGGGGTATACCATGAAAAACTGTTTTTT
CDR3 protein: CASSYSSGVYHEKLFF
D gene: .
clone size: .
V gene: TRBV6-5
J gene: TRBJ1-4

CDR3 DNA: TGTGCCAGCAGCCAGGGGGGGACAGGAGAGAACACTGAAGCTTTCTTT
CDR3 protein: CASSQGGTGENTEAFF
D gene: TRBD1
clone size: .
V gene: TRBV16
J gene: TRBJ1-1

CDR3 DNA: TGTGCCAGTAGCCTTCTTTATAACAGGGGTATGAACACTGAAGCTTTCTTT
CDR3 protein: CASSLLYNRGMNTEAFF
D gene: TRBD1
clone size: .
V gene: TRBV19
J gene: TRBJ1-1

CDR3 DNA: TGTGCCAGCAGCTCTGGACTAGCGGGAGCTCGGACCGGGGAGCTGTTTTTT
CDR3 protein: CASSSGLAGARTGELFF
D gene: TRBD2
clone size: .
V gene: TRBV7-9
J gene: TRBJ2-2

CDR3 DNA: TGTGCCAGCAGTTTGAGTATTAGCGGGGTATTCTTCCCGGGGGAGCAGTACTTC
CDR3 protein: CASSLSISGVFFPGEQYF
D gene: TRBD2
clone size: once
V gene: TRBV28
J gene: TRBJ2-7

CDR3 DNA: TGTGCCAGCAGTTTATGGGACAGTGGTGGCTACACCTTC
CDR3 protein: CASSLWDSGGYTF
D gene: TRBD1
clone size: .
V gene: TRBV27
J gene: TRBJ1-2

CDR3 DNA: TGTGCCAGCAGGGGATCTAGCGGGAGGCTCCTCAGCTCCTACAATGAGCAGTTCTTC
CDR3 protein: CASRGSSGRLLSSYNEQFF
D gene: TRBD2
clone size: .
V gene: TRBV2
J gene: TRBJ2-1